This TCR beta chain was sequenced in a study of T cells after yellow fever vaccination. Study at large: When fractions had low cell numbers, they were prepared with SMART-Seq v4 Ultra Low Input.

The CDR3 is 13 amino acids. Germline CDR1 is DFQATT and CDR2 is SNEGSKA (reference sequence). Trimming took off 2 bases at V and 8 bases at J, with 15 bases between the two ends. Study outcomes and limitations: Booster sampling recovered most clones from primary vaccination (around 96% CD4, around 90% CD8).

A universal primer site and UMIs were added as TCR cDNA was made by 5'RACE template switching. Each CDR3 protein is one row after TCRdb ran MiXCR on the 5' RACE reads. The sample records roughly 50,000 distinct CDR3 sequences, less than 9% being singletons. This clonotype was detected only a few times. Its antigen is unknown. The rearrangement joins TRBV20-1 to TRBJ1-2; possible D gene TRBD1, 5 bases. The clonotype originates from a man aged 18 to 30 who received the YFV17D yellow fever vaccine. The source was CD8+ T cells sorted from PBMCs, collected around 15 days after the first yellow fever vaccination. The CDR3: CSARTQGVPGYTF. The CDR3 region has the DNA TGCAGTGCTAGAACCCAGGGAGTGCCCGGCTACACCTTC.